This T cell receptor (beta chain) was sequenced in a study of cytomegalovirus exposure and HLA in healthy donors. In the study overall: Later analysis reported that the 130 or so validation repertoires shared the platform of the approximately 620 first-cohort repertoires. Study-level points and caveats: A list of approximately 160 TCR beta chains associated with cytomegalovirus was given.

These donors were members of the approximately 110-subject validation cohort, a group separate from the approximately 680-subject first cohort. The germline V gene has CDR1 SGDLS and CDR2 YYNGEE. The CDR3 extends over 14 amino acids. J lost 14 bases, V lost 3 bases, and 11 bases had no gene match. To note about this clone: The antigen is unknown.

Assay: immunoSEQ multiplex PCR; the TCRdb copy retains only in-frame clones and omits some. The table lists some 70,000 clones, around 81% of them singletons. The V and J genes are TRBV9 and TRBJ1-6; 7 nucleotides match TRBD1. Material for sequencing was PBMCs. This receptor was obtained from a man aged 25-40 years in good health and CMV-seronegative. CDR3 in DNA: TGTGCCAGCAGCGCAGGACAGGACCATGGGGCCCTCCACTTT. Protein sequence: CASSAGQDHGALHF. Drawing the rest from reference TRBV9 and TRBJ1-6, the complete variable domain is DSGVTQTPKHLITATGQRVTLRCSPRSGDLSVYWYQQSLDQGLQFLIQYYNGEERAKGNILERFSAQQFPDLHSELNLSSLELGDSALYFCASSAGQDHGALHFGNGTRLTVT.